This T cell receptor (beta chain) was found in a study of T cells in Graves' hyperthyroidism and ophthalmopathy. Study summary: Once the initial diagnosis was made, peripheral blood was obtained before any treatment.

This clonotype was seen more than once but under ten times. From RNA transcripts, TCR beta CDR3 regions were amplified. TCR CDR3 regions were first amplified by RT-PCR with HTBI primers. From the multiplex PCR reads, TCRdb called clonotypes with MiXCR, one entry per CDR3 protein. The sample lists around 340,000 distinct CDR3 sequences; approximately 15% were seen once. CDR1 and CDR2 from the germline V gene are SGHKS and YYEKEE (reference sequence). With 0 bases removed from V and 4 bases from J, the gap between germline ends came to 7 bases. CDR3 length: 14 amino acids. The PBMCs were sourced from fresh peripheral blood (around 9.9 ml).

This clonotype was sampled from a woman in her 30s with Graves' hyperthyroidism. This rearrangement joins TRBV5-5 to TRBJ1-4, with a possible D match to TRBD1 (5 bases). The sequencing input was blood. The CDR3 DNA follows: TGTGCCAGCAGCTTGGGGGGGAATAATGAAAAACTGTTTTTT. Residues: CASSLGGNNEKLFF.